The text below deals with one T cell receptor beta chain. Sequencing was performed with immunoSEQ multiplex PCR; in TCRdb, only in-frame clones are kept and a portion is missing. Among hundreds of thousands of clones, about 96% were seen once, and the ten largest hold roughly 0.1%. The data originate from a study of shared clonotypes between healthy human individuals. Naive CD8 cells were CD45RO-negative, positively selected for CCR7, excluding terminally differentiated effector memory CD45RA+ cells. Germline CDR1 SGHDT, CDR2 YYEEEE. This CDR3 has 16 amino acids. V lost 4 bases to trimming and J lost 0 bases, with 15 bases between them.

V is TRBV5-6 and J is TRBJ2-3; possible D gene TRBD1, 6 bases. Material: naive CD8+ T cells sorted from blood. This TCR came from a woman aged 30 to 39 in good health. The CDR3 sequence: CASSLLGQASTDTQYF. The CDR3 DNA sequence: TGTGCCAGCAGCCTCCTGGGACAAGCTAGCACAGATACGCAGTATTTT. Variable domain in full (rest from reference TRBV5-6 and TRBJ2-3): DAGVTQSPTHLIKTRGQQVTLRCSPKSGHDTVSWYQQALGQGPQFIFQYYEEEERQRGNFPDRFSGHQFPNYSSELNVNALLLGDSALYLCASSLLGQASTDTQYFGPGTRLTVL.